This T cell receptor beta chain stems from a study of cytomegalovirus exposure and HLA in healthy donors. Comments on this clone: Its antigen is currently unknown.

TCRdb's table, derived via immunoSEQ multiplex PCR, lists solely in-frame clones and lacks some. The sample carries fewer than 200,000 clones, approximately 87% recorded once. CDR1 is SGHTA and CDR2 is FQGTGA in the germline V gene. The V end was cut by 5 bases, the J end by 5 bases, with 15 bases between. The CDR3 covers 14 residues. A roughly 130-subject validation cohort, separate from the approximately 610-subject first cohort, supplied the donors. Study-wide results and caveats: TCR sequences were mostly rare, though some public TCRs occurred in many donors.

Sequenced sample: PBMCs. The rearrangement uses TRBV7-3 and TRBJ1-2; D is possibly TRBD1 (5 bases). This receptor was obtained from a woman aged 25 to 39 in good health and CMV-seronegative. Here the CDR3 reads CASSRGAGDYGYTF. The CDR3 bases are TGTGCCAGCAGCCGAGGGGCAGGAGATTATGGCTACACCTTC.